The T cell receptor (beta chain) under discussion was sequenced for a study of cytomegalovirus exposure and HLA in healthy donors. Findings and caveats of the study: Later analysis demonstrated an association between a missense DCLRE1C variant and TCR beta V- and J-gene trimming.

The PCR was carried out with 60 Vbeta primers and 13 Jbeta primers. Method: immunoSEQ multiplex PCR; TCRdb's copy keeps in-frame clones and lacks some. The sample includes roughly 180,000 clones, 9.5% seen only once; the top ten take 1% to 1.5%. This clone occurred many times. Its antigen is still unknown. The specimen sequenced was PBMCs. This TCR derives from a woman between 25 and 40 years old in good health and CMV-seropositive.

DNA for the CDR3: TGTGCCATCCGAACGACAGGGGCACCCTATGGCTACACCTTC. Residues: CAIRTTGAPYGYTF. The rearrangement uses TRBV10-3 and TRBJ1-2; 8 nucleotides agree with TRBD1. In germline, CDR1 is ENHRY, CDR2 SYGVKD. Germline trimming cut 8 bases from V and 4 bases from J; bases unmatched to any gene: 9. This CDR3 is 14 amino acids long.